The present T cell receptor beta chain was sequenced within a study of blood T cell repertoires in COVID-19. Overall study: Italy, Spain and the United States were the sources of the convalescent and acute COVID-19 samples. Nucleic acid was either cDNA or gDNA, and it came from T cells, B-cell-depleted T cells, or PBMCs.

Per the germline V gene, CDR1 is SEHNR and CDR2 is FQNEAQ (reference sequence). Trimming cost V 4 bases and J 0 bases, with 12 bases left between them. The CDR3 loop spans 16 amino acids. Original processing notes: By means of reference gene primer amplification, nucleated cell counts were estimated. Using immunoSEQ multiplex PCR, the repertoire was profiled, and TCRdb retains in-frame clones only, with some absent. That table gives V, J and clone size, and the DNA gave D and trimming. There are more than 200,000 clones in the sample; 65% to 90% occur only once, and more than 4.5% lies in the top ten.

The sample consisted of peripheral blood. The sequence came from an elderly woman with active or convalescent COVID-19. The genes are TRBV7-9 and TRBJ2-2, with a possible D match to TRBD2 (6 bases). Here the CDR3 reads CASSSGTLTNTGELFF. In DNA form, the CDR3 reads TGTGCCAGCAGCTCCGGGACTCTTACGAACACCGGGGAGCTGTTTTTT. The full variable domain, with the rest looked up from reference TRBV7-9 and TRBJ2-2, is DTGVSQNPRHKITKRGQNVTFRCDPISEHNRLYWYRQTLGQGPEFLTYFQNEAQLEKSRLLSDRFSAERPKGSFSTLEIQRTEQGDSAMYLCASSSGTLTNTGELFFGEGSRLTVL.